This record looks at one TCR beta chain sequence and its context. This entry is derived from a study of T-cell reconstitution after alpha-beta-depleted transplantation in children. Trimming pared 0 bases from V and 6 bases from J, leaving 19 bases between. The CDR3 contains 16 residues. Germline-derived CDR1 and CDR2 are SGDLS and YYNGEE. A TCRbeta library incorporating unique molecular identifiers was prepared. One entry per CDR3 protein, called by TCRdb with MiXCR from the PCR reads. Among 330,000 or so distinct CDR3 sequences listed, approximately 10% were seen once. The source was PBMCs from the stem cell graft donor, collected from the stem cell graft. This rearrangement joins TRBV9 to TRBJ2-7; possibly TRBD2 for D (7 bases). This sequence was found in a human donor who donated a stem cell graft to a child with acute lymphoblastic leukemia. CDR3 in amino acids: CASSVEEGGRGGEQYF. In nucleotides, the CDR3 is TGTGCCAGCAGCGTAGAGGAAGGCGGGAGAGGGGGCGAGCAGTACTTC.